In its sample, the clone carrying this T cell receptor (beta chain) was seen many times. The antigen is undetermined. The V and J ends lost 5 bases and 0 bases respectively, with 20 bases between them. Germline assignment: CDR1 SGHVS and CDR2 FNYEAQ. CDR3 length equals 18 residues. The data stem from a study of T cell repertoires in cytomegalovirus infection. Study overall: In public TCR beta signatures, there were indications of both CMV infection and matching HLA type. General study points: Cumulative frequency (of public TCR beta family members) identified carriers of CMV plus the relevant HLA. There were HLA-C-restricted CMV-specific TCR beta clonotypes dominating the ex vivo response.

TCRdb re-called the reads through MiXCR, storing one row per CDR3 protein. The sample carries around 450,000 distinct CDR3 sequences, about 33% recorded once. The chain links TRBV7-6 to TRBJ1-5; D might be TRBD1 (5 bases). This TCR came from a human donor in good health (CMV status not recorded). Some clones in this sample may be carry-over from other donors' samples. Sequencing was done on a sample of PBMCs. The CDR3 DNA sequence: TGTGCCAGCAGCCCCCTGGGGGTAGGGAGGGTTAGCAATCAGCCCCAGCATTTT. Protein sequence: CASSPLGVGRVSNQPQHF.